This T cell receptor beta chain was recorded in a study of T cells in localized non-small cell lung cancer. General observations from the study: Turning up in adjacent lung were a median approximately 60 of the top 100 tumor clones.

Comment on this clone: Its target is unknown.

CDR1 is MNHEY and CDR2 is SVGAGI in the germline V gene. Trimming took 0 bases from V and 0 from J, leaving 8 bases between them. The CDR3 sequence is 15 residues long. The repertoire was sequenced with immunoSEQ multiplex PCR; TCRdb's copy has only in-frame clones and lacks some. The sample records 30,000 to 50,000 clones, around 79% being singletons. The specimen comprised PBMCs, sampled before any cancer treatment. J is TRBJ1-2 and V is TRBV6-5; no definite D call. The sequence derives from a woman aged 40-69 years with stage II squamous cell lung carcinoma. The CDR3 here is CASSYSTGSNYGYTF. The CDR3 DNA reads TGTGCCAGCAGTTACTCGACGGGTTCTAACTATGGCTACACCTTC.